A single sample is the source of the 30 T cell receptor beta chains below, sequenced in a study of CD8 T cells in ankylosing spondylitis. TCRdb re-derived calls from the 5' RACE reads in MiXCR, one entry per CDR3 protein. The table lists 130,000 or so distinct CDR3 sequences, around 7% of them singletons. Sequenced material: blood, either unsorted or a sorted T cell fraction (not recorded which). These receptors were obtained from a male donor with ankylosing spondylitis or in good health (not recorded which).

This clonotype has a count of ten or more. V and J are TRBV7-9 and TRBJ2-3; TRBD1 is a possible D gene (5 bases). The CDR3 loop spans 15 amino acids. The ends were cut back, 1 base at V and 4 bases at J, with 12 bases in the middle. CDR1 is SEHNR and CDR2 is FQNEAQ in the germline V gene (reference sequence). The CDR3 DNA reads TGTGCCAGCAGCTTAGGGAAGGGGATCCCAGATACGCAGTATTTT. Translating gives CASSLGKGIPDTQYF.

This clonotype was counted many times. The chain employs TRBV25-1 and TRBJ2-5; 7 bases fit TRBD2. The J segment lost 1 base and the V segment lost 5 bases, leaving 7 bases of the junction unmatched. From germline, CDR1 is MGHDK and CDR2 SYGVNS. The CDR3 covers 15 residues. CDR3 amino acids: CASSQQRGIQETQYF. CDR3 DNA: TGTGCCAGCAGTCAGCAGCGGGGAATCCAAGAGACCCAGTACTTC.

This clonotype was detected many times. J is TRBJ1-1 and V is TRBV7-9; perhaps TRBD1 as D (6 bases). Trimming left V 5 bases short and J 0 bases short, with 19 bases between. There are 17 residues in the CDR3. The germline V gene has CDR1 SEHNR and CDR2 FQNEAQ (reference sequence). The DNA of the CDR3 is TGTGCCAGCAGCCCAGTCTGGACAGTGGGAGTGAACACTGAAGCTTTCTTT. Protein product: CASSPVWTVGVNTEAFF.

This clonotype has a handful of counts. The chain combines TRBV7-2 with TRBJ2-5; D is undetermined. The CDR3 has 13 residues. Trimming shortened V by 8 bases and J by 0 bases, and 10 bases separated the two germline ends. The germline CDR1 and CDR2 sequences are SGHTA and FQGNSA. This CDR3 is CASVTYDQETQYF. The CDR3 nucleotides read TGTGCCAGCGTCACCTACGACCAAGAGACCCAGTACTTC. Together with reference TRBV7-2 and TRBJ2-5, the CDR3 gives the full variable domain: GAGVSQSPSNKVTEKGKDVELRCDPISGHTALYWYRQSLGQGLEFLIYFQGNSAPDKSGLPSDRFSAERTGGSVSTLTIQRTQQEDSAVYLCASVTYDQETQYFGPGTRLLVL.

This clonotype was detected many times. V is TRBV5-1 and J is TRBJ1-3; D remains ambiguous. V was shortened by 0 bases and J by 0 bases, with 7 bases between the two germline ends. The germline gives CDR1 SGHRS, CDR2 YFSETQ. CDR3 length: 15 amino acids. The CDR3 DNA reads as TGCGCCAGCAGCTTGGAAGTCAGCTCTGGAAACACCATATATTTT. Its protein is CASSLEVSSGNTIYF.

The rearrangement joins TRBV7-2 to TRBJ2-3; D unresolved. CDR1 SGHTA and CDR2 FQGNSA come from the germline V gene. The CDR3 has 13 amino acids. Trimming left V 1 base short and J 6 bases short, with 8 bases between. CDR3: CASSLVPIDTQYF. CDR3 nucleotide sequence: TGTGCCAGCAGCTTAGTACCCATCGATACGCAGTATTTT. Full variable domain (rest looked up from reference TRBV7-2 and TRBJ2-3): GAGVSQSPSNKVTEKGKDVELRCDPISGHTALYWYRQSLGQGLEFLIYFQGNSAPDKSGLPSDRFSAERTGGSVSTLTIQRTQQEDSAVYLCASSLVPIDTQYFGPGTRLTVL.

The J gene is TRBJ2-5, the V gene TRBV2, with TRBD2 identical over 10 bases. Germline assignment: CDR1 SNHLY and CDR2 FYNNEI. After removal of 0 bases from V and 2 bases from J, the junction contained 9 bases not matched to a gene. The CDR3 is made up of 18 amino acids. The CDR3 loop is CASSEALRGLASQETQYF. The CDR3 nucleotides are TGTGCCAGCAGTGAAGCGCTTCGGGGACTAGCGAGTCAAGAGACCCAGTACTTC.

This clonotype was counted many times. This chain uses TRBV6-1 with TRBJ2-3; D tentatively reads TRBD1 or TRBD2 (6 bases each). Between the trimmed V and J ends, which lost 10 bases and 9 bases, there was a span of 23 bases. The CDR3 length is 14 residues. Germline CDR1 reads MNHNS; CDR2 reads SASEGT. The CDR3, as DNA: TGTGCCACGTCGAATACGGGGGCCGCAGGGACGCAGTATTTT. As protein: CATSNTGAAGTQYF.

Comment on this clonotype: It may be a read error: a sequence one base away is much more abundant. The chain employs TRBV25-1 and TRBJ2-3; TRBD1 matches at 10 bases. This CDR3 contains 15 residues. The germline V gene has CDR1 MGHDK and CDR2 SYGVNS. CDR3 residues: CASKSRQGATDTHYF. DNA for the CDR3: TGTGCCAGCAAATCTCGACAGGGGGCCACAGATACGCATTATTTT.

V is TRBV28 and J is TRBJ1-2; TRBD1 might be the D (6 bases). Germline lookup yields CDR1 MDHEN and CDR2 SYDVKM. Trimming took off 5 bases at V and 4 bases at J, with 14 bases between the two ends. The CDR3 spans 14 residues. The DNA for the CDR3 is TGTGCCAGCAGTCCTCACGACAGGAGCTATGGCTACACCTTC. Translating it yields CASSPHDRSYGYTF.

This clonotype was recorded many times. V gene TRBV9 combines with J gene TRBJ1-1; possibly TRBD1 for D (6 bases). Germline V gene lookup returns CDR1 SGDLS and CDR2 YYNGEE. CDR3 length equals 16 residues. Trimming took off 0 bases at V and 5 bases at J, with 17 bases between the two ends. The chain's CDR3 is CASSVDYRVDGTEAFF. The DNA for the CDR3 is TGTGCCAGCAGCGTAGACTACAGGGTGGATGGGACTGAAGCTTTCTTT.

In its sample, this clonotype was seen many times. The V and J genes are TRBV20-1 and TRBJ2-1; 8 bases align to TRBD2. Germline-derived CDR1 and CDR2 are DFQATT and SNEGSKA (reference sequence). Trimming removed 4 bases from V and 0 bases from J; junction bases left unmatched: 2. The CDR3 is made up of 14 amino acids. CDR3 nucleotides: TGCAGTGCTAAAGCGGGAGACTCCTACAATGAGCAGTTCTTC. It encodes CSAKAGDSYNEQFF.

This clonotype was seen at least ten times. J is TRBJ2-7 and V is TRBV20-1, with a possible D match to TRBD2 (6 bases). Germline V lookup: CDR1 DFQATT, CDR2 SNEGSKA (reference sequence). Trimming pared 0 bases from V and 0 bases from J, leaving 18 bases between. This CDR3 contains 17 residues. The CDR3 reads CSARDLSGSFSSYEQYF. DNA of the CDR3: TGCAGTGCTAGAGATCTTAGCGGTTCCTTTAGCTCCTACGAGCAGTACTTC.

Ten or more counts support this clonotype. The chain carries TRBV7-2 and TRBJ1-4, with D possibly matching TRBD1 (6 bases). The germline V gene encodes CDR1 SGHTA and CDR2 FQGNSA. This CDR3 spans 14 amino acids. Deletions cut 1 base from V and 8 bases from J, with 11 bases between. CDR3 in DNA: TGTGCCAGCAGCTTAGAGGGGGTACGAGAAAAACTGTTTTTT. Protein: CASSLEGVREKLFF.

The chain combines TRBV25-1 with TRBJ1-1; possible D gene TRBD1, 5 bases. The CDR3 sequence is 12 residues long. V was pared by 8 bases and J by 8 bases, with 15 bases between. CDR1 MGHDK and CDR2 SYGVNS come from the germline V gene. CDR3 sequence: CASFGGGNEAFF. Here the CDR3 DNA reads TGTGCCAGCTTCGGGGGGGGTAACGAAGCTTTCTTT. Full variable domain (missing parts from reference TRBV25-1 and TRBJ1-1): EADIYQTPRYLVIGTGKKITLECSQTMGHDKMYWYQQDPGMELHLIHYSYGVNSTEKGDLSSESTVSRIRTEHFPLTLESARPSHTSQYLCASFGGGNEAFFGQGTRLTVV.

V is TRBV12-5 and J is TRBJ2-3; D is possibly TRBD1 (6 bases). Deletions cut 3 bases from V and 4 bases from J, with 8 bases between. The CDR3 loop spans 13 amino acids. Germline lookup yields CDR1 LGHNT and CDR2 FRNRAP. The CDR3 spells CASGLGQSDTQYF. The DNA of the CDR3 is TGTGCTAGTGGTTTAGGACAGTCAGATACGCAGTATTTT.

This clonotype appeared many times. This chain connects TRBV14 to TRBJ2-3; possible D gene TRBD1, 5 bases. This CDR3 region has 15 residues. Germline CDR1 SGHDN, CDR2 FVKESK. V dropped 4 bases and J dropped 0 bases, with 11 bases sitting between them. CDR3 sequence reads: CASSPLRASTDTQYF. The CDR3 DNA follows: TGTGCCAGCAGCCCCCTCAGGGCGAGCACAGATACGCAGTATTTT.

The chain recombines TRBV20-1 with TRBJ2-7; maybe TRBD1 (5 bases). Germline V gives CDR1 DFQATT, CDR2 SNEGSKA (reference sequence). The CDR3 runs 17 residues. V was clipped by 4 bases and J by 0 bases, with 22 bases between them. The CDR3 loop reads CSATPGPQGKSSYEQYF. As DNA, the CDR3 is TGCAGTGCTACACCCGGACCGCAGGGCAAGAGCTCCTACGAGCAGTACTTC.

This clonotype occurred many times. The chain recombines TRBV9 with TRBJ2-2; D possibly matches TRBD1 or TRBD2 (5 bases each). Germline V gene sequence: CDR1 SGDLS, CDR2 YYNGEE. The CDR3 runs 16 residues. Trimming pared 0 bases from V and 4 bases from J, leaving 13 bases between. The CDR3 loop is CASSVDGDAGTGELFF. In DNA, the CDR3 is TGTGCCAGCAGCGTAGACGGGGACGCAGGCACCGGGGAGCTGTTTTTT.

This clonotype was detected ten times or more. The V and J genes are TRBV7-2 and TRBJ1-1; D might be TRBD1 (6 bases). From germline, CDR1 is SGHTA and CDR2 FQGNSA. Trimming took 5 bases from V and 4 from J, leaving 11 bases between them. There are 13 residues in the CDR3. The CDR3 protein is CASSQGPGTEAFF. DNA for the CDR3: TGTGCCAGCAGCCAGGGGCCGGGCACTGAAGCTTTCTTT.

This clonotype came up many times. The chain employs TRBV20-1 and TRBJ2-1; 12 bases line up with TRBD2. J lost 10 bases, V lost 3 bases, and 7 bases had no gene match. Looked up from germline, CDR1 is DFQATT and CDR2 is SNEGSKA (reference sequence). CDR3 size: 14 residues. The CDR3 region is CSASPRTSGKEQFF. In DNA, the CDR3 is TGCAGTGCTAGTCCCCGGACTAGCGGGAAAGAGCAGTTCTTC.

A few counts support this clonotype. This chain connects TRBV4-3 to TRBJ1-1; no clear D. V shed 1 base and J shed 1 base, with 13 bases lying between them. Germline lookup yields CDR1 LGHNA and CDR2 YSLEER. This CDR3 comprises 16 residues. CDR3 sequence reads: CASSQVGNRKNTEAFF. As DNA, the CDR3 is TGCGCCAGCAGCCAAGTTGGGAACAGAAAGAACACTGAAGCTTTCTTT.

At least ten counts were recorded for this clonotype. This chain uses TRBV5-1 with TRBJ2-3; 12 bases are a match to TRBD2. V lost 5 bases to trimming and J lost 4 bases; unmatched junction nucleotides: 2. The CDR3 spans 14 residues. CDR1 is SGHRS, CDR2 YFSETQ, per germline. CDR3 loop: CASRGLAGSDTQYF. The CDR3 DNA reads TGCGCCAGCAGAGGACTAGCGGGATCAGATACGCAGTATTTT.

This clonotype turned up a few times. The chain joins TRBV12-3 or TRBV12-4 to TRBJ1-4; 8 positions agree with TRBD1. Trimming cost V 6 bases and J 10 bases; bases outside gene matches: 10. This CDR3 has 14 residues. CDR3 bases: TGTGCCAGCAGCCCTACGGGACAGGTTAGAAAACTGTTTTTT. Encoded protein: CASSPTGQVRKLFF.

In this sample, this clonotype turned up many times. The V call is TRBV30, the J call TRBJ2-3; D is perhaps TRBD2 (5 bases). The V end lost 0 bases, the J end lost 10 bases, and 14 bases lay between the germline ends. CDR3 length equals 13 residues. Germline V gene lookup returns CDR1 GTSNPN and CDR2 SVGIG (reference sequence). The CDR3 nucleotides read TGTGCCTGGAGTGTACAGTCTAGCCGCGCGCAGTATTTT. Translation: CAWSVQSSRAQYF.

There are many counts of this clonotype. The V and J genes are TRBV10-3 and TRBJ2-3; D not certain. The CDR3 sequence is 13 residues long. The V gene lost 6 bases and the J gene lost 6 bases, with 13 bases spanning the gap. CDR1 is ENHRY and CDR2 is SYGVKD in the germline V gene. Written as DNA, the CDR3 is TGTGCCATCAGGAAGGAGCTGGGGGATACGCAGTATTTT. This sequence encodes CAIRKELGDTQYF.

This clonotype showed up many times. The gene calls are TRBV5-1 and TRBJ1-1; 7 bases agree with TRBD1. CDR1 and CDR2 from the germline V gene are SGHRS and YFSETQ. After removal of 5 bases from V and 4 bases from J, the junction contained 8 bases not matched to a gene. The CDR3 has 14 amino acids. In DNA form, the CDR3 reads TGCGCCAGCAGGCCGACAGGGACCGGCACTGAAGCTTTCTTT. Translating gives CASRPTGTGTEAFF. Full variable domain (remainder filled in from reference TRBV5-1 and TRBJ1-1): KAGVTQTPRYLIKTRGQQVTLSCSPISGHRSVSWYQQTPGQGLQFLFEYFSETQRNKGNFPGRFSGRQFSNSRSEMNVSTLELGDSALYLCASRPTGTGTEAFFGQGTRLTVV.

This clonotype has at least ten counts. The rearrangement links TRBV7-2 to TRBJ2-5, with TRBD2 identical over 10 bases. The V gene end was trimmed by 5 bases and the J gene end by 1 base; junction bases not matched to a gene: 1. Per germline, CDR1 SGHTA and CDR2 FQGNSA. CDR3 length: 14 amino acids. The CDR3 DNA sequence: TGTGCCAGCAGCCGGACTAGCGGCCAAGAGACCCAGTACTTC. The encoded protein is CASSRTSGQETQYF. Combining the CDR3 with reference TRBV7-2 and TRBJ2-5 gives the whole variable domain GAGVSQSPSNKVTEKGKDVELRCDPISGHTALYWYRQSLGQGLEFLIYFQGNSAPDKSGLPSDRFSAERTGGSVSTLTIQRTQQEDSAVYLCASSRTSGQETQYFGPGTRLLVL.

This clonotype was observed many times. The chain uses TRBV5-1 and TRBJ2-7; a weak D match, TRBD1 (6 bases). CDR1 SGHRS and CDR2 YFSETQ come from the germline V gene. This CDR3 has 15 amino acids. Trimming removed 3 bases from V and 2 bases from J, with 15 bases in between. The CDR3 region has the DNA TGCGCCAGCAGCTGGACAGCAGAGATAACCTACGAGCAGTACTTC. Protein product: CASSWTAEITYEQYF.

The chain links TRBV28 to TRBJ2-5, with TRBD2 as a possible D gene (6 bases). This CDR3 region has 15 residues. V was shortened by 5 bases and J by 3 bases, with 16 bases between the two germline ends. Germline V gene lookup returns CDR1 MDHEN and CDR2 SYDVKM. The CDR3 sequence is CASSPQGSGEETQYF. The CDR3 nucleotides read TGTGCCAGCAGTCCTCAAGGTTCGGGAGAAGAGACCCAGTACTTC.